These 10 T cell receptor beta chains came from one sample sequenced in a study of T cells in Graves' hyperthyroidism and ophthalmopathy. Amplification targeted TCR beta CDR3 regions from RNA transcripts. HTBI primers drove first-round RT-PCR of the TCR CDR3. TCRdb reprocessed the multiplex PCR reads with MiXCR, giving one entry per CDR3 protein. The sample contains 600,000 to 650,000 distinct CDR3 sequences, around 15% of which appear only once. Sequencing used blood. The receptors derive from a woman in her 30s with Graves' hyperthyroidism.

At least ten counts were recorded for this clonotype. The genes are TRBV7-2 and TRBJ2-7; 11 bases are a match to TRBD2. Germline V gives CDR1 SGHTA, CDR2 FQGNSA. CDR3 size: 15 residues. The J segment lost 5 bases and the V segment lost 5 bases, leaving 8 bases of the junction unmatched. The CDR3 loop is CASSSTSGRSNEQYF. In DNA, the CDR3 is TGTGCCAGCAGCAGCACTAGCGGGAGATCAAACGAGCAGTACTTC.

The CDR3 protein is CASSLYQALNTEAFF. The CDR3 bases are TGTGCCAGCAGCTTGTATCAGGCCTTGAACACTGAAGCTTTCTTT. V usage is TRBV7-9 and J usage is TRBJ1-1; no clear D. There are 15 residues in the CDR3. CDR1 SEHNR and CDR2 FQNEAQ come from the germline V gene (reference sequence). Trimming cost V 3 bases and J 0 bases, with 11 bases left between them.

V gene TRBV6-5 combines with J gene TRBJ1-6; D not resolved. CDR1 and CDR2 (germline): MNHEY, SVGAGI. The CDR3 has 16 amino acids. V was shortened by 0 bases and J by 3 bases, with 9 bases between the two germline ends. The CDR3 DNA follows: TGTGCCAGCAGTTACTCTCGGGAGTACTATAATTCACCCCTCCACTTT. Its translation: CASSYSREYYNSPLHF.

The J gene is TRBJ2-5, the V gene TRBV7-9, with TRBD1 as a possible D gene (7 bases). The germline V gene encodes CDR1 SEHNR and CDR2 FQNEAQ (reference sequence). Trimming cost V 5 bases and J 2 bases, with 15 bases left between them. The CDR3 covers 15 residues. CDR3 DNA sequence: TGTGCCAGCAGCGGGACGACAGGGACTCAAGAGACCCAGTACTTC. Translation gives CASSGTTGTQETQYF.

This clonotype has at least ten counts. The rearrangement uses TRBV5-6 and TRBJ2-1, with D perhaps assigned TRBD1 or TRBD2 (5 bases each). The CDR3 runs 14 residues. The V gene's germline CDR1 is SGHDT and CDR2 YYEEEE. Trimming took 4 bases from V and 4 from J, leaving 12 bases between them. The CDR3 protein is CASSPGTGYNEQFF. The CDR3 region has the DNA TGTGCCAGCAGCCCCGGGACGGGGTACAATGAGCAGTTCTTC. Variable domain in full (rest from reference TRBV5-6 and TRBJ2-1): DAGVTQSPTHLIKTRGQQVTLRCSPKSGHDTVSWYQQALGQGPQFIFQYYEEEERQRGNFPDRFSGHQFPNYSSELNVNALLLGDSALYLCASSPGTGYNEQFFGPGTRLTVL.

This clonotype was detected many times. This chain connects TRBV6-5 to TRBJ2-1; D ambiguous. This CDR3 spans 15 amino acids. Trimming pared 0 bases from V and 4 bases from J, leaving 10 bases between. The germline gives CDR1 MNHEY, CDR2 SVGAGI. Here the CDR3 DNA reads TGTGCCAGCAGTTACTCGAGCCCCCGGTACAATGAGCAGTTCTTC. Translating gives CASSYSSPRYNEQFF.

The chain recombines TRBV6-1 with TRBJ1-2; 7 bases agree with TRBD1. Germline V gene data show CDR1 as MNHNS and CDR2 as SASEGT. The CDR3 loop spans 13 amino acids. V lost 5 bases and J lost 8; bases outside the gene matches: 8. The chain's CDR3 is CASSRQGSRGYTF. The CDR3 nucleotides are TGTGCCAGCAGTCGACAGGGTTCAAGGGGCTACACCTTC.

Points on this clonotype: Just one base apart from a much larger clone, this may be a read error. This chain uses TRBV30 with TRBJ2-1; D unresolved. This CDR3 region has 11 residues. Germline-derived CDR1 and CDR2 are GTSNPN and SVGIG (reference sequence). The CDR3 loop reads CAWRALNEQSF. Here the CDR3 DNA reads TGTGCCTGGAGGGCCTTAAATGAGCAGTCCTTC.

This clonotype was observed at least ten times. CDR3 sequence reads: CASSLRTDYEQYF. The CDR3 DNA reads TGTGCCAGCAGCTTGCGGACAGACTACGAGCAGTACTTC. This chain uses TRBV5-8 with TRBJ2-7; maybe TRBD1 (6 bases). Trimming took 1 base from V and 3 from J, leaving 8 bases between them. The CDR3 is 13 amino acids. The germline V gene encodes CDR1 SGHTS and CDR2 YDEGEE.

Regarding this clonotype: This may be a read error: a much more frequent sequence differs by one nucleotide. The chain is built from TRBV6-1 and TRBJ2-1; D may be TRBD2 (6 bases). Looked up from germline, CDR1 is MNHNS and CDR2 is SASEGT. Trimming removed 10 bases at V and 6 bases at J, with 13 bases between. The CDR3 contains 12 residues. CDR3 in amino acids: CAIHAEGNEQFF. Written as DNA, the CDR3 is TGTGCCATCCACGCGGAGGGCAATGAGCAGTTCTTC.